Presented here are 30 T cell receptor beta chains from one specimen sequenced in a study of shared clonotypes between healthy human individuals. Clones were read by immunoSEQ multiplex PCR, and TCRdb kept only the in-frame ones, dropping some. The sample has about 490,000 clones, 70% to 85% seen once. Input material: PBMCs. These receptor sequences come from a middle-aged woman in good health. Some clones in this sample may be carry-over from other donors' samples.

This clone appeared a single time. This sequence joins TRBV6-1 and TRBJ2-2; possibly TRBD1 or TRBD2 for D (6 bases each). CDR3 size: 15 residues. The V end was cut by 5 bases, the J end by 6 bases, with 16 bases between. The V gene's germline CDR1 is MNHNS and CDR2 SASEGT. For the CDR3, the DNA is TGTGCCAGCAGTAAGGAGTCGGGGGCGCCCGGGGAGCTGTTTTTT. It translates to CASSKESGAPGELFF.

The chain links TRBV5-4 to TRBJ2-3; 7 bases match TRBD2. CDR3 length: 12 residues. Germline-derived CDR1 and CDR2 are SGHNT and YYREEE (reference sequence). Losses at the gene ends were 9 bases for V and 1 base for J; bases not matched to a gene: 2. CDR3 bases: TGTGCCACCGGACTAGGCACAGATACGCAGTATTTT. Protein: CATGLGTDTQYF. The entire variable domain, with the rest obtained from reference TRBV5-4 and TRBJ2-3, is as follows: ETGVTQSPTHLIKTRGQQVTLRCSSQSGHNTVSWYQQALGQGPQFIFQYYREEENGRGNFPPRFSGLQFPNYSSELNVNALELDDSALYLCATGLGTDTQYFGPGTRLTVL.

This clone was recorded once. The genes are TRBV9 and TRBJ2-7; TRBD2 aligns across 9 bases. The CDR3 is 15 residues long. Germline V lookup: CDR1 SGDLS, CDR2 YYNGEE. With 4 bases clipped from V and 6 bases from J, the junction kept 11 bases outside the gene matches. CDR3 nucleotide sequence: TGTGCCAGCAGCTTAGTGGCTAGCGGGACTTCCGAGCAGTACTTC. Its protein is CASSLVASGTSEQYF.

V and J are TRBV7-9 and TRBJ2-7, with TRBD1 identical over 8 bases. The CDR3 has 13 amino acids. J was trimmed by 5 bases and V by 3 bases; bases with no gene match: 3. Germline lookup yields CDR1 SEHNR and CDR2 FQNEAQ (reference sequence). This CDR3 reads CASSFNRGNEQYF. Here the CDR3 DNA reads TGTGCCAGCAGCTTCAACAGGGGGAACGAGCAGTACTTC.

This chain links TRBV2 with TRBJ2-3; D is unclear. This CDR3 is built from 12 residues. Trimming left V 5 bases short and J 2 bases short, with 5 bases between. Germline V CDR1 and CDR2: SNHLY, FYNNEI. Here the CDR3 DNA reads TGTGCCAGCAGTAGGACCACAGATACGCAGTATTTT. Translated, it gives CASSRTTDTQYF. Complete variable domain (other parts from reference TRBV2 and TRBJ2-3): EPEVTQTPSHQVTQMGQEVILRCVPISNHLYFYWYRQILGQKVEFLVSFYNNEISEKSEIFDDQFSVERPDGSNFTLKIRSTKLEDSAMYFCASSRTTDTQYFGPGTRLTVL.

This chain links TRBV28 with TRBJ2-3; TRBD2 matches at 16 bases. The length of the CDR3 is 17 residues. J lost 5 bases, V lost 5 bases, and 7 bases had no gene match. CDR1 is MDHEN and CDR2 is SYDVKM in the germline V gene. CDR3 protein: CASSLGLAGGRGDTQYF. The CDR3 DNA reads TGTGCCAGCAGTCTGGGACTAGCGGGAGGGCGAGGAGATACGCAGTATTTT.

The chain is built from TRBV27 and TRBJ2-1; 8 nucleotides line up with TRBD2. CDR3 length: 16 residues. V shed 2 bases, J shed 4 bases, and the junction held 7 bases outside the gene matches. Germline assignment: CDR1 MNHEY and CDR2 SMNVEV (reference sequence). The chain's CDR3 is CASSLLREASYNEQFF. Written as DNA, the CDR3 is TGTGCCAGCAGTTTACTGCGGGAGGCCTCATACAATGAGCAGTTCTTC.

The rearrangement uses TRBV5-8 and TRBJ2-1; 11 bases are a match to TRBD2. CDR3 length equals 16 residues. The V segment lost 5 bases and the J segment 3 bases; nucleotides outside the gene matches: 7. CDR1 SGHTS and CDR2 YDEGEE come from the germline V gene. The CDR3 loop reads CASRWRLAGFYNEQFF. CDR3 coding DNA: TGTGCCAGCAGATGGAGACTAGCGGGATTCTACAATGAGCAGTTCTTC. The full variable domain, completed using reference TRBV5-8 and TRBJ2-1, is EAGVTQSPTHLIKTRGQQATLRCSPISGHTSVYWYQQALGLGLQFLLWYDEGEERNRGNFPPRFSGRQFPNYSSELNVNALELEDSALYLCASRWRLAGFYNEQFFGPGTRLTVL.

This clone showed up just once. This may be a read error, as it is one base from a much larger clone. Other DNA sequences in the same sample also yield this CDR3. CDR3 nucleotide sequence: TGTGCCTGGACTACAAGCGCGGATACTGAAGCTTTCTTT. It yields the protein CAWTTSADTEAFF. The J gene is TRBJ1-1, the V gene TRBV30, with D unresolved. V dropped 4 bases and J dropped 5 bases, with 14 bases sitting between them. There are 13 residues in the CDR3. CDR1 is GTSNPN and CDR2 is SVGIG in the germline V gene (reference sequence).

This chain uses TRBV19 with TRBJ2-1, with 9 nucleotides matching TRBD2. V lost 5 bases to trimming and J lost 6 bases; unmatched junction nucleotides: 8. The V gene's germline CDR1 is LNHDA and CDR2 SQIVND (reference sequence). The CDR3 runs 15 residues. The CDR3 coding sequence is TGTGCCAGTAGTTTCCGAGGCGGGAGGGCCAATGAGCAGTTCTTC. Protein sequence: CASSFRGGRANEQFF.

This clone occurred a few times. The rearrangement joins TRBV4-1 to TRBJ2-7, with D possibly being TRBD2 (5 bases). Looked up from germline, CDR1 is MGHRA and CDR2 is YSYEKL. Deletions cut 1 base from V and 4 bases from J, with 14 bases between. This CDR3 has 15 residues. The DNA for the CDR3 is TGCGCCAGCAGCCAAGCGGTCTCCCGGAGGTACGAGCAGTACTTC. Amino acids: CASSQAVSRRYEQYF.

This clone appeared many times. V and J are TRBV6-4 and TRBJ2-2, with D unclear. Trimming took off 2 bases at V and 5 bases at J, with 9 bases between the two ends. Germline CDR1 MRHNA, CDR2 SNTAGT. CDR3 size: 14 residues. The CDR3 protein is CASSDRVETGELFF. As DNA, the CDR3 is TGTGCCAGCAGTGACAGGGTGGAGACCGGGGAGCTGTTTTTT.

CDR3 amino acids: CASSLGGPRSGANVLTF. CDR3 nucleotides: TGTGCCAGCAGCTTAGGTGGGCCCCGCTCTGGGGCCAACGTCCTGACTTTC. The V and J genes are TRBV7-9 and TRBJ2-6; unclear D gene. Per germline, CDR1 SEHNR and CDR2 FQNEAQ (reference sequence). V was cut by 1 base and J by 0 bases, with 10 bases left in between. The length of the CDR3 is 17 residues.

This chain joins TRBV6-1 and TRBJ2-5; TRBD2 matches 10 bases. V shed 0 bases and J 5 bases; nucleotides not matched to a gene: 12. The length of the CDR3 is 18 residues. The germline gives CDR1 MNHNS, CDR2 SASEGT. The CDR3 sequence: CASSEAGASGGLRETQYF. The CDR3 region has the DNA TGTGCCAGCAGTGAAGCTGGGGCTAGCGGGGGCCTTAGGGAGACCCAGTACTTC.

The chain uses TRBV6-6 and TRBJ2-7; TRBD1 agrees at 7 bases. Germline CDR1 and CDR2: MNHNY and SVGAGI (reference sequence). This CDR3 spans 13 amino acids. V lost 8 bases to trimming and J lost 2 bases; unmatched junction nucleotides: 6. CDR3 amino acids: CASGGDRTYEQYF. For the CDR3, the DNA is TGTGCCAGCGGTGGGGACAGAACCTACGAGCAGTACTTC.

The chain carries TRBV6-1 and TRBJ1-5; no firm D call. Deletions cut 3 bases from V and 3 bases from J, with 9 bases between. Germline V gene sequence: CDR1 MNHNS, CDR2 SASEGT. CDR3 length: 14 amino acids. CDR3 in DNA: TGTGCCAGCAGTGATCCGGGTTCCAATCAGCCCCAGCATTTT. Protein: CASSDPGSNQPQHF.

This chain joins TRBV4-2 and TRBJ2-7; 10 nucleotides agree with TRBD2. The J segment lost 5 bases and the V segment lost 2 bases, leaving 9 bases of the junction unmatched. This CDR3 has 16 residues. Per the germline V gene, CDR1 is LGHNA and CDR2 is YNFKEQ. The CDR3 reads CASSQLAGDPAHEQYF. CDR3 DNA sequence: TGTGCCAGCAGCCAACTAGCGGGAGACCCCGCCCACGAGCAGTACTTC.

This clone has only a few counts. The genes are TRBV29-1 and TRBJ2-5; D not certain. This CDR3 comprises 11 residues. Trimming stripped 0 bases from V and 7 bases from J, with 6 bases between. Looked up from germline, CDR1 is SQVTM and CDR2 is ANQGSEA. CDR3 coding DNA: TGCAGCGTTGAAGATCTCGGGACCCAGTACTTC. Its protein product is CSVEDLGTQYF.

The chain is built from TRBV10-3 and TRBJ2-6; 7 nucleotides align to TRBD1. The CDR3 runs 16 residues. CDR1 ENHRY and CDR2 SYGVKD come from the germline V gene. V gave up 2 bases and J gave up 2 bases; unmatched junction bases: 3. CDR3 region: CAISEPRGPGANVLTF. CDR3 coding DNA: TGTGCCATCAGTGAGCCAAGGGGGCCTGGGGCCAACGTCCTGACTTTC.

The chain uses TRBV5-1 and TRBJ2-1; D unresolved. The CDR3 has 13 amino acids. Germline V gives CDR1 SGHRS, CDR2 YFSETQ. With 3 bases removed from V and 9 bases from J, the gap between germline ends came to 13 bases. CDR3: CASSSQFRREQFF. Written as DNA, the CDR3 is TGCGCCAGCAGCTCCCAATTCCGGCGTGAGCAGTTCTTC.

The rearrangement links TRBV11-2 to TRBJ1-2; D gene unclear. This CDR3 has 14 amino acids. Germline CDR1 and CDR2: SGHAT and FQNNGV. V lost 3 bases and J lost 6, with 14 bases in between. CDR3 DNA: TGTGCCAGCAGCTTCCTTCTCCGAGGCGATGGCTACACCTTC. This encodes CASSFLLRGDGYTF.

In regard to this clone: This probably arose from a read error, given a far larger clone one base away. The sample contains more than one DNA sequence encoding this CDR3. The chain employs TRBV4-2 and TRBJ2-7, with D uncertain. Germline V lookup: CDR1 LGHNA, CDR2 YNFKEQ. The CDR3 contains 15 residues. This chain's CDR3 is CASSQEGDVSYEQYF. CDR3 nucleotides: TGTGCCAGCAGTCAAGAAGGAGATGTATCCTACGAGCAGTACTTC.

The chain recombines TRBV29-1 with TRBJ2-3; tentative D call: TRBD1 (6 bases). CDR1 and CDR2 (germline): SQVTM, ANQGSEA. The CDR3 extends over 15 amino acids. V gave up 2 bases and J gave up 0 bases, with 12 bases separating them. CDR3 sequence (DNA): TGCAGCGTTGAACTAGGGACACGGAGCACAGATACGCAGTATTTT. Amino acid sequence: CSVELGTRSTDTQYF.

The table lists this clone with a few counts. This chain connects TRBV10-3 to TRBJ1-1; D is uncertain. This CDR3 contains 15 residues. The V gene lost 0 bases and the J gene lost 2 bases, with 10 bases spanning the gap. The germline gives CDR1 ENHRY, CDR2 SYGVKD. The CDR3 coding sequence is TGTGCCATCAGTGAGTCGAGGCAGGATAACACTGAAGCTTTCTTT. It is translated as CAISESRQDNTEAFF.

V usage is TRBV19 and J usage is TRBJ1-5; perhaps TRBD1 as D (5 bases). Trimming left V 3 bases short and J 0 bases short, with 15 bases between. The germline gives CDR1 LNHDA, CDR2 SQIVND (reference sequence). This CDR3 comprises 17 residues. The chain's CDR3 is CASSMGRQIFSNQPQHF. The CDR3 DNA is TGTGCCAGTAGTATGGGTCGACAGATCTTTAGCAATCAGCCCCAGCATTTT. The full variable domain, completed using reference TRBV19 and TRBJ1-5, is DGGITQSPKYLFRKEGQNVTLSCEQNLNHDAMYWYRQDPGQGLRLIYYSQIVNDFQKGDIAEGYSVSREKKESFPLTVTSAQKNPTAFYLCASSMGRQIFSNQPQHFGDGTRLSIL.

The genes are TRBV7-8 and TRBJ1-6; perhaps TRBD1 as D (6 bases). This CDR3 region has 16 residues. V lost 1 base to trimming and J lost 6 bases, with 13 bases between them. In germline, CDR1 is SGHVS, CDR2 FQNEAQ. CDR3: CASSLEGTLTNSPLHF. The CDR3 DNA sequence: TGTGCCAGCAGCTTAGAAGGGACACTCACTAATTCACCCCTCCACTTT.

The chain recombines TRBV27 with TRBJ1-5; D perhaps matches TRBD1 (5 bases). This CDR3 contains 19 residues. The V gene lost 2 bases and the J gene lost 0 bases, with 20 bases spanning the gap. The germline V gene encodes CDR1 MNHEY and CDR2 SMNVEV (reference sequence). DNA of the CDR3: TGTGCCAGCAGTTTAACCGGGACTCGAAGCTCCCATAGCAATCAGCCCCAGCATTTT. Amino acid sequence: CASSLTGTRSSHSNQPQHF.

The rearrangement links TRBV19 to TRBJ2-7, with 8 bases fitting TRBD1. The J segment lost 2 bases and the V segment lost 6 bases, leaving 6 bases of the junction unmatched. This CDR3 is 14 amino acids long. Germline CDR1 and CDR2: LNHDA and SQIVND (reference sequence). The CDR3 region is CASRPGQEAYEQYF. In nucleotides, the CDR3 is TGTGCCAGTAGACCGGGACAGGAGGCCTACGAGCAGTACTTC.

The count of this clone is one. The rearrangement uses TRBV4-3 and TRBJ2-2; no firm D call. V was cut by 5 bases and J by 1 base, with 5 bases left in between. Germline values: CDR1 LGHNA, CDR2 YSLEER. The CDR3 spans 13 residues. The CDR3 sequence is CASSWRNTGELFF. DNA of the CDR3: TGCGCCAGCAGCTGGAGGAACACCGGGGAGCTGTTTTTT.

The rearrangement joins TRBV6-5 to TRBJ2-7; D remains ambiguous. Germline CDR1 and CDR2: MNHEY and SVGAGI. Between the trimmed V and J ends, which lost 6 bases and 4 bases, there was a span of 7 bases. The CDR3 is 11 amino acids. The CDR3 here is CASRHRYEQYF. CDR3 sequence (DNA): TGTGCCAGCAGGCACAGATACGAGCAGTACTTC.